Below, one T cell receptor (beta chain) is given with its context. The specificity of this receptor is unknown. Nothing much larger sits one base from this clone, and base qualities are not available. The time point label on this specimen signifies: baseline before first vaccination. Vaccinee samples came from UK trials COV001 and COV002, including a single-blind randomized controlled phase 2/3 trial of AZD1222 (ChAdOx1 nCoV-19) in healthy adults. For TCRbeta chain sequencing, PBMC samples from trial participants were taken at day 0 and at day 28 after the second dose. The CDR3 regions of human TCRbeta chains were analyzed by immunosequencing. In the paper's pipeline: Repertoire TCRs were matched against a reference library of SARS-CoV-2-specific TCRs generated with the MIRA antigen-specificity platform. Breadth was defined as the fraction of unique TCRs that were SARS-CoV-2-associated, and depth was defined as the fraction of total T cells that were SARS-CoV-2-associated. Using the MIRA data, every spike-specific TCR was mapped to the spike region that the TCR reacted to and assigned to either a CD4 or a CD8 class. Log10-transformed breadth and depth values were compared by one-way ANOVA with Sidak's multiple comparisons tests. TCRdb carries this immuneACCESS record with in-frame sequences only. Its versions omit some clonotypes, under half of them owing to an unresolved V gene in the studies checked, with the rest unexplained. V and J calls and clone size follow that table, whereas D and trimming were derived from the DNA. Across this sample there are fewer than 200,000 clones, with just under 90% seen only once. The ten largest clones add up to around 6.4% of the sample.

The CDR3 sequence holds 18 residues, the cysteine and phenylalanine included. Of the read, only the CDR3 DNA is kept; its 54 bases are in frame from base 1. Taken from the germline V gene (reference sequence), the CDR1 and CDR2 loops are SEHNR and FQNEAQ. The germline V end is reduced by 5 bases and the J end by 0 bases; junction bases left unmatched: 12. These data come from a study of T cell responses to AZD1222 COVID-19 vaccine (TCRdb year 2021). General notes on the study: Because spike-specific TCR depth and breadth did not differ between the two schedules, AZD1222 recipients who got a second dose at roughly 4 weeks were pooled with those who got a second dose at roughly 12 weeks. TCR sequencing was performed for some 250 trial participants, of whom 200 to 220 were given two doses of AZD1222 and approximately 25 were given two doses of MenACWY control vaccine. Enrollment into the trials was organized by age into subgroups of 18-55, 56-69 and 70-plus years, and those subgroups contained about 160, 30 and 59 TCR-sequenced participants, respectively. The research as a whole found: No day 14 peak-response samples were available, so repertoires were characterized only after the peak T cell response. Participants were mostly white British and included more females than males, and it was suggested by the authors that clonal diversity may have been underestimated. CD4 TCRs associated with the vaccine covered the entire spike protein, and the dominant responses were in regions 160-218 and 743-854. After two AZD1222 doses, spike-specific TCR breadth and depth were significantly higher than at day 0 and than in MenACWY recipients. Conclusions about previously exposed vaccinees are limited, since just five to seven AZD1222 recipients were seropositive for SARS-CoV-2 at baseline. In the small 56-69-year group, the increase in depth fell short of significance, most likely because of low power. Epitopes outside the regions mutated in the B.1.351 and B.1.1.7 variants were reportedly recognized by nearly half of the unique spike-specific TCRs.

This sequence uses TRBV7-9 and TRBJ2-2; 7 central nucleotides agree with TRBD1. Material: peripheral blood, obtained on day 0 of AZD1222 vaccination. This sequence originates from an adult in good health. The bases are TGTGCCAGCAGCCGGCTGACAGGGACCAGCGCGAACACCGGGGAGCTGTTTTTT. This is translated as CASSRLTGTSANTGELFF.